The 32 T cell receptor beta chains reported below all come from one sample, sequenced in a study of post-analysis software for immune sequencing data. Study results and caveats: With TRBV5-6, TRBV5-1 and TRBV20-1 included, about five TRBV segments were more frequent in patients than in controls.

TCR beta cDNA libraries included unique molecular identifiers. MiXCR was run by TCRdb on the PCR reads, yielding one entry per CDR3 protein. The repertoire holds under 200,000 distinct CDR3 sequences, with 29% as singletons. The antigens of these receptors remain unknown. Input material: blood. These TCRs come from a girl aged 2-17 years with multiple sclerosis.

This clonotype was recorded a few times. This rearrangement joins TRBV29-1 to TRBJ1-4; 7 bases map to TRBD1. The CDR3 sequence is 13 residues long. V shed 6 bases and J 8 bases; nucleotides not matched to a gene: 9. The V gene's germline CDR1 is SQVTM and CDR2 ANQGSEA. Here the CDR3 reads CSVQGGTGEKLFF. The CDR3 DNA is TGCAGCGTGCAGGGGGGGACGGGGGAAAAACTGTTTTTT.

Note on this clonotype: A read error may be the cause here, since a much bigger clone is one base away. The chain links TRBV29-1 to TRBJ2-1; D may be TRBD2 (5 bases). From germline, CDR1 is SQVTM and CDR2 ANQGSEA. This CDR3 has 13 residues. CDR3 protein: CNVDSGSHNEQFF. The CDR3 bases are TGCAACGTTGACTCGGGGTCCCACAATGAGCAGTTCTTC.

The chain combines TRBV29-1 with TRBJ2-7; 13 positions match TRBD2. The CDR3 is made up of 13 amino acids. Trimming cost V 6 bases and J 3 bases; bases outside gene matches: 2. CDR1 and CDR2 (germline): SQVTM, ANQGSEA. In nucleotides, the CDR3 is TGCAGCGTCCGGACTAGCGGGAGCTACGAGCAGTACTTC. This codes for CSVRTSGSYEQYF.

Remarks on this clonotype: Given a much more abundant clone one base away, this may be a read error. The chain joins TRBV4-1 to TRBJ2-3; D uncertain. There are 12 residues in the CDR3. In germline, CDR1 is MGHRA, CDR2 YSYEKL. CDR3 amino acids: CVSSRVGDTQYF. The CDR3 nucleotides are TGCGTCAGCAGCCGGGTGGGAGATACGCAGTATTTT.

The CDR3: CASSIDHRFNQPQHF. Here the CDR3 DNA reads TGTGCCAGTAGTATAGATCACAGGTTCAATCAGCCCCAGCATTTT. The genes are TRBV19 and TRBJ1-5; TRBD1 is a possible D gene (5 bases). The ends were cut back, 0 bases at V and 3 bases at J, with 9 bases in the middle. Germline CDR1 and CDR2: LNHDA and SQIVND (reference sequence). The CDR3 extends over 15 amino acids.

This clonotype was detected many times. The chain has TRBV6-5 and TRBJ2-4; the D gene is possibly TRBD1 (6 bases). Germline V gene data show CDR1 as MNHEY and CDR2 as SVGAGI. The CDR3 length is 16 residues. V lost 6 bases and J lost 1, with 16 bases in between. CDR3 sequence: CASSPRTERAKNIQYF. CDR3 nucleotide sequence: TGTGCCAGCAGCCCCCGGACAGAGAGGGCCAAAAACATTCAGTACTTC.

The chain carries TRBV4-1 and TRBJ1-1; tentative D call: TRBD1 (5 bases). Trimming cost V 1 base and J 3 bases, with 18 bases left between them. The CDR3 runs to 17 residues. Germline V CDR1 and CDR2: MGHRA, YSYEKL. CDR3 nucleotide sequence: TGCGCCAGCAGCCAAGTAGCAGGGCGCCATAAGGACACTGAAGCTTTCTTT. Amino acids: CASSQVAGRHKDTEAFF.

Concerning this clonotype itself: Compared with germline, one end of the junction differs, possibly owing to a read error. The chain couples TRBV2 to TRBJ2-3, with D possibly matching TRBD1 (6 bases). The CDR3 totals 17 residues. Germline V gives CDR1 SNHLY, CDR2 FYNNEI. CDR3 nucleotide sequence: TGTGTCAGCAGTGAAATAGGACTGTGGGGGCACACAGATACGCAGTATTTT. Translated, it gives CVSSEIGLWGHTDTQYF. Filled out from reference TRBV2 and TRBJ2-3, the complete variable domain reads EPEVTQTPSHQVTQMGQEVILRCVPISNHLYFYWYRQILGQKVEFLVSFYNNEISEKSEIFDDQFSVERPDGSNFTLKIRSTKLEDSAMYFCVSSEIGLWGHTDTQYFGPGTRLTVL.

As for this clonotype: A read error may produce the germline difference seen at one junction end. V usage is TRBV6-2 or TRBV6-3 and J usage is TRBJ2-4; maybe TRBD1 (6 bases). Germline V gives CDR1 MNHEY, CDR2 SVGEGT. This CDR3 has 10 amino acids. Here the CDR3 reads CTSTWQGQYF. The CDR3 coding sequence is TGTACCAGCACTTGGCAGGGGCAGTACTTC.

This clonotype was counted only a few times. The chain links TRBV5-6 to TRBJ1-1, with TRBD1 as a possible D gene (5 bases). Germline values: CDR1 SGHDT, CDR2 YYEEEE. The V end lost 0 bases, the J end lost 0 bases, and 12 bases lay between the germline ends. The CDR3 totals 16 residues. The CDR3 region is CASSLVRANMNTEAFF. The CDR3, as DNA: TGTGCCAGCAGCTTGGTCAGGGCCAACATGAACACTGAAGCTTTCTTT.

This clonotype was detected ten times or more. V is TRBV7-2 and J is TRBJ2-2; perhaps TRBD1 as D (5 bases). This CDR3 is built from 15 residues. The germline V gene encodes CDR1 SGHTA and CDR2 FQGNSA. V dropped 2 bases and J dropped 5 bases, with 12 bases sitting between them. CDR3 in amino acids: CASSLLPGNTGELFF. CDR3 bases: TGTGCCAGCAGCTTACTTCCAGGGAATACCGGGGAGCTGTTTTTT. The full variable domain, rest sourced from reference TRBV7-2 and TRBJ2-2, is GAGVSQSPSNKVTEKGKDVELRCDPISGHTALYWYRQSLGQGLEFLIYFQGNSAPDKSGLPSDRFSAERTGGSVSTLTIQRTQQEDSAVYLCASSLLPGNTGELFFGEGSRLTVL.

This clonotype turned up a few times. The genes are TRBV7-2 and TRBJ2-1; D remains ambiguous. The germline gives CDR1 SGHTA, CDR2 FQGNSA. The ends were cut back, 6 bases at V and 1 base at J, with 19 bases in the middle. The CDR3 runs 17 residues. In DNA, the CDR3 is TGTGCCAGCAGACAGCGACCAAGCCCAACTTCCTACAATGAGCAGTTCTTC. It encodes CASRQRPSPTSYNEQFF.

V is TRBV5-1 and J is TRBJ2-1; weak D call: TRBD1 (5 bases). Looked up from germline, CDR1 is SGHRS and CDR2 is YFSETQ. Trimming took off 2 bases at V and 0 bases at J, with 9 bases between the two ends. CDR3 length: 15 residues. The CDR3 reads CASSLKDSSYNEQFF. In nucleotides, the CDR3 is TGCGCCAGCAGCTTAAAAGACAGCTCCTACAATGAGCAGTTCTTC. The full variable domain, with the rest looked up from reference TRBV5-1 and TRBJ2-1, is KAGVTQTPRYLIKTRGQQVTLSCSPISGHRSVSWYQQTPGQGLQFLFEYFSETQRNKGNFPGRFSGRQFSNSRSEMNVSTLELGDSALYLCASSLKDSSYNEQFFGPGTRLTVL.

This clonotype was observed at least ten times. This CDR3 reads CASSVMFRGGRPKRTYNEQFF. The CDR3 DNA reads as TGTGCCAGCAGCGTAATGTTTCGCGGGGGGCGACCTAAAAGAACCTACAATGAGCAGTTCTTC. The chain couples TRBV9 to TRBJ2-1, with 8 bases aligning to TRBD2. CDR1 is SGDLS and CDR2 is YYNGEE in the germline V gene. The CDR3 length is 21 residues. With 1 base clipped from V and 2 bases from J, the junction kept 20 bases outside the gene matches.

This clonotype has a count of ten or more. V usage is TRBV12-3 or TRBV12-4 and J usage is TRBJ1-1, with TRBD1 matching 8 bases. CDR3 size: 15 residues. V dropped 5 bases and J dropped 0; count of bases not matched to a gene: 5. The CDR3 loop is CASSPGTGLNTEAFF. The CDR3 nucleotides read TGTGCCAGCAGTCCTGGGACAGGCCTGAACACTGAAGCTTTCTTT.

J is TRBJ2-3 and V is TRBV20-1, with D possibly matching TRBD1 (6 bases). Trimming removed 3 bases from V and 3 bases from J, with 13 bases in between. CDR1 and CDR2 from the germline V gene are DFQATT and SNEGSKA (reference sequence). CDR3 length equals 14 residues. The DNA of the CDR3 is TGCAGTGCTAGTTTTCAGGGGAAGACAGATACGCAGTATTTT. This translates into CSASFQGKTDTQYF.

The chain couples TRBV28 to TRBJ1-2; D unresolved. Germline values: CDR1 MDHEN, CDR2 SYDVKM. With 5 bases removed from V and 9 bases from J, the gap between germline ends came to 7 bases. The CDR3 sequence is 10 residues long. The CDR3 coding sequence is TGTGCCAGCAGTGACATCCGCTACACCTTC. Translation gives CASSDIRYTF.

In this sample, this clonotype turned up many times. Here the CDR3 DNA reads TGTGCCAGCAGTCCGGGACAGAGATATGGCTACACCTTC. This encodes CASSPGQRYGYTF. The chain uses TRBV28 and TRBJ1-2; 7 positions match TRBD1. Germline CDR1 and CDR2: MDHEN and SYDVKM. V lost 5 bases, J lost 5 bases, and 5 bases stayed unmatched. CDR3 length equals 13 residues.

This clonotype was seen repeatedly, ten times or more. V usage is TRBV13 and J usage is TRBJ2-7; 9 nucleotides match TRBD1. Germline trimming cut 0 bases from V and 3 bases from J; bases unmatched to any gene: 3. Germline-derived CDR1 and CDR2 are PRHDT and FYEKMQ (reference sequence). The CDR3 consists of 15 residues. CDR3 coding DNA: TGTGCCAGCAGCTTAGGTGGACAGGGGCACTACGAGCAGTACTTC. Its translation is CASSLGGQGHYEQYF.

The chain has TRBV9 and TRBJ1-1, with a tentative D call TRBD1 (6 bases). CDR3 length: 15 residues. Trimming removed 4 bases from V and 0 bases from J, with 13 bases in between. Germline CDR1 and CDR2: SGDLS and YYNGEE. The CDR3 here is CASSPRGLMNTEAFF. The CDR3 DNA sequence: TGTGCCAGCAGCCCCAGGGGCCTTATGAACACTGAAGCTTTCTTT.

This clonotype was counted between two and nine times. The V call is TRBV29-1, the J call TRBJ2-5; D remains unclear. V dropped 4 bases and J dropped 1 base, with 4 bases sitting between them. This CDR3 is built from 11 residues. Germline CDR1 is SQVTM and CDR2 is ANQGSEA. DNA of the CDR3: TGCAGCGTTGGTCCCCAAGAGACCCAGTACTTC. This gives the protein CSVGPQETQYF.

The chain carries TRBV18 and TRBJ1-6; 7 nucleotides agree with TRBD1. Germline V lookup: CDR1 KGHSH, CDR2 LQKENI. The CDR3 loop spans 16 amino acids. Germline trimming cut 3 bases from V and 4 bases from J; bases unmatched to any gene: 6. The CDR3, as DNA: TGTGCCAGCTCACCTGGACAGGCAACTTATAATTCACCCCTCCACTTT. It yields the protein CASSPGQATYNSPLHF.

This clonotype was counted a few times. This sequence joins TRBV5-6 and TRBJ1-4, with unresolved D. V dropped 3 bases and J dropped 12 bases, with 18 bases sitting between them. Germline CDR1 SGHDT, CDR2 YYEEEE. The CDR3 spans 14 residues. The CDR3 DNA follows: TGTGCCAGCAGCTGGACGGGCTTTGATGGGGAACTGTTTTTT. Protein product: CASSWTGFDGELFF.

The gene calls are TRBV5-1 and TRBJ2-5; D possibly matches TRBD1 or TRBD2 (5 bases each). The length of the CDR3 is 14 residues. V lost 4 bases, J lost 11 bases, and 21 bases lay in between. The germline V gene encodes CDR1 SGHRS and CDR2 YFSETQ. The chain's CDR3 is CASSAYTRGNEQYF. CDR3 nucleotide sequence: TGCGCCAGCAGCGCATATACTAGGGGCAATGAGCAGTACTTC.

This clonotype showed up just a few times. The chain joins TRBV7-8 to TRBJ2-6; no definite D call. This CDR3 region has 13 residues. Looked up from germline, CDR1 is SGHVS and CDR2 is FQNEAQ. The V end lost 4 bases, the J end lost 6 bases, and 7 bases lay between the germline ends. The CDR3 coding sequence is TGTGCCAGCAGCTCCGTTTTGGCCAACGTCCTGACTTTC. It codes for CASSSVLANVLTF.

J is TRBJ2-7 and V is TRBV27; possibly TRBD1 or TRBD2 for D (5 bases each). The ends were cut back, 3 bases at V and 7 bases at J, with 31 bases in the middle. This CDR3 contains 19 residues. CDR1 MNHEY and CDR2 SMNVEV come from the germline V gene (reference sequence). The CDR3 DNA sequence: TGTGCCAGCAGTTTCGTGGCAGGTATCCTACTAGGGGCCTACAATGAGCAGTACTTC. This gives the protein CASSFVAGILLGAYNEQYF.

This clonotype came up many times. The rearrangement joins TRBV28 to TRBJ1-2; TRBD1 agrees at 8 bases. The germline gives CDR1 MDHEN, CDR2 SYDVKM. This CDR3 is built from 14 residues. The V and J ends lost 1 base and 8 bases, in that order; junction bases with no gene match: 6. CDR3 region: CASSLYRQGNGYTF. In DNA form, the CDR3 reads TGTGCCAGCAGTTTATACAGACAGGGGAACGGCTACACCTTC.

As for this clonotype: This may stem from a read error, because a much larger clone lies one nucleotide away. The chain is built from TRBV28 and TRBJ2-7, with 10 bases aligning to TRBD1. Germline V gene sequence: CDR1 MDHEN, CDR2 SYDVKM. The CDR3 is 12 residues long. The CDR3 loop reads CASADRGDERYF. CDR3 bases: TGTGCCAGCGCGGACAGGGGGGACGAGCGGTACTTC.

On this clonotype: A much larger clonotype is one base distant, so this may be a read error. V usage is TRBV7-9 and J usage is TRBJ1-2; D remains unclear. CDR3 length equals 12 residues. Germline loops: CDR1 SEHNR, CDR2 FQNEAQ (reference sequence). CDR3: CASSLGRPGSTF. CDR3 sequence (DNA): TGTGCCAGCAGCTTAGGAAGGCCTGGCTCCACCTTC.

With respect to this clonotype: With a much larger clone just one base away, this may be a read error. The chain combines TRBV7-2 with TRBJ1-5; 7 nucleotides line up with TRBD1. V lost 1 base, J lost 6 bases, and 6 bases stayed unmatched. The CDR3 is 15 amino acids. Per germline, CDR1 SGHTA and CDR2 FQGNSA. The CDR3 loop is CASSLGGQHSQPQHF. As DNA, the CDR3 is TGTGCCAGCAGCTTAGGGGGACAGCATAGTCAGCCCCAGCATTTT.

This clonotype was picked up a small number of times. This sequence joins TRBV6-2 or TRBV6-3 and TRBJ2-2; D call uncertain. This CDR3 contains 15 residues. Trimming took 0 bases from V and 7 from J, leaving 12 bases between them. Germline V CDR1 and CDR2: MNHEY, SVGEGT. The CDR3 DNA reads as TGTGCCAGCAGTTACTCGGTTCCACGCGACGGGGAGCTGTTTTTT. This codes for CASSYSVPRDGELFF.

This clonotype was seen a few times. The chain is built from TRBV12-3 or TRBV12-4 and TRBJ2-5, with a possible D match to TRBD2 (6 bases). The ends were cut back, 2 bases at V and 3 bases at J, with 19 bases in the middle. This CDR3 has 17 amino acids. The CDR3 DNA sequence: TGTGCCAGCAGTTTACTCTCGGGGGTGGAGGCCAAAGAGACCCAGTACTTC. Protein product: CASSLLSGVEAKETQYF.